Listed below are T cell receptor beta chains from one sample, sequenced in a study of T cell repertoires in cytomegalovirus infection. TCRdb analysed the reads with MiXCR anew, one entry per CDR3 protein. Of some 700,000 distinct CDR3 sequences listed, 35% to 45% are singletons. The sequenced sample was PBMCs. The receptors were sampled from a human donor in good health (CMV status not recorded). Some clones in this sample may be carry-over from other donors' samples. Both conserved end residues are part of each CDR3. A D gene is named only where the DNA matches it firmly. Some rows mark clone size as missing; the rest say once, few, many or name a class of expanded clone.

TRBJ1-1 | TRBD1 | few | TRBV11-3 | TGTGCCAGCAGCTTTGGGACAGAGAGCACTGAAGCTTTCTTT | CASSFGTESTEAFF
TRBJ2-5 | - | few | TRBV7-2 | TGTGCCAGCAGCTCGCCGACTAGAGGCGAGACCCAGTCCTTC | CASSSPTRGETQSF
TRBJ1-5 | TRBD1 | few | TRBV6-6 | TGTGCCAGCAGTTACTTGACAGGGACGAATCAGCCCCAGCATTTT | CASSYLTGTNQPQHF
TRBJ2-3 | - | - | TRBV6-1 | TGTGCCAGCAGTGAAATCTTCGGGACTTTCCTCCCTCCAGATACGCAGTATTTT | CASSEIFGTFLPPDTQYF
TRBJ2-7 | TRBD1 | - | TRBV20-1 | TGCAGTGCTAGTACTCGGGACAGGGGGAGAACCTACGAGCAGTACTTC | CSASTRDRGRTYEQYF
TRBJ2-3 | - | few | TRBV12-3/TRBV12-4 | TGTGCCAGCAGGTTGGGGGTGTCGTCCCTCACAGATACGCAGTATTTT | CASRLGVSSLTDTQYF
TRBJ1-5 | TRBD1 | few | TRBV20-1 | TGCAGTGCACAGGGGCTCAATCAGCCCCAGCATTTT | CSAQGLNQPQHF
TRBJ1-5 | - | - | TRBV19 | TGTGCCAGTACGGAGCAGGGTGCCAATCAGCCCCAGCATTTT | CASTEQGANQPQHF
TRBJ2-3 | TRBD2 | - | TRBV12-3/TRBV12-4 | TGTGCCAGCAGTCAGACTAGCGGGGAAGCAGATACGCAGTATTTT | CASSQTSGEADTQYF
TRBJ1-2 | TRBD1 | - | TRBV20-1 | TGCAGTGCTAGAGGGGACAGGGCCTACTATGGCTACACCTTC | CSARGDRAYYGYTF
TRBJ1-1 | - | - | TRBV6-4 | TGTGCCAGCAGTGCCGCGGCACCCGGCCTTGGGTTTAACACTGAAGCTTTCTTT | CASSAAAPGLGFNTEAFF
TRBJ2-3 | TRBD2 | few | TRBV20-1 | TGCAGTGCTGACACCGGGACTAGCGGGAGTGATACGCAGTATTTT | CSADTGTSGSDTQYF
TRBJ1-2 | - | few | TRBV18 | TGTGCCAGCTCACCTAAGGGGACGGATTCGGGCTACACCTTC | CASSPKGTDSGYTF
TRBJ1-2 | - | - | TRBV20-1 | TGCAGTGCTAGAGATCCAGCGGCGTACGGCTACACCTTC | CSARDPAAYGYTF
TRBJ2-5 | TRBD1 | - | TRBV5-1 | TGCGCCAGCAACACACAGGGGGCAGAGGAGACCCAGTACTTC | CASNTQGAEETQYF
TRBJ1-5 | - | many | TRBV7-9 | TGTGCCAGCAGCTTAGCCGCTAGCAATCAGCCCCAGCATTTT | CASSLAASNQPQHF
TRBJ2-7 | - | few | TRBV12-3/TRBV12-4 | TGTGCCAGCAGTTACGGGACCCCAAACGAGCAGTACTTC | CASSYGTPNEQYF
TRBJ2-6 | - | few | TRBV12-3/TRBV12-4 | TGTGCCAGCAGGGGAGGGGGCTCTGGGGCCAACGTCCTGACTTTC | CASRGGGSGANVLTF
TRBJ2-7 | TRBD1 | few | TRBV28 | TGTGCCACCGAGACAGGGGGCCTCTACGAGCAGTACTTC | CATETGGLYEQYF
TRBJ1-1 | - | - | TRBV3-1 | TGTGCCAGCAGCCAAACTAGCAGCACTGAAGCTTTCTTT | CASSQTSSTEAFF
TRBJ1-1 | TRBD1 | few | TRBV28 | TGTGCCAGCAGTTTACCCGAAGGACAGGGTAAATCTGAAGCTTTCTTT | CASSLPEGQGKSEAFF
TRBJ2-3 | - | - | TRBV14 | TGTGCCAGCAGCCAAGGACTAGACGGGCAGTATTTT | CASSQGLDGQYF
TRBJ2-7 | - | many | TRBV7-2 | TGTGCCAGCAGGGAAAGTCCGGCCAGCAGGAAAGAAGAGCAGTACTTC | CASRESPASRKEEQYF
TRBJ2-2 | - | - | TRBV7-3 | TGTGCCAGCAGCTGGGGATCGTCTGGGGCCGGGGAGCTGTTTTTT | CASSWGSSGAGELFF
TRBJ2-1 | TRBD2 | - | TRBV28 | TGTGCCAGCAGTTTAAAATCCCTGGGGGCTAGCGGGAGAGGAAATGAGCAGTTCTTC | CASSLKSLGASGRGNEQFF
TRBJ2-7 | - | - | TRBV6-1 | TGTGCCAGCAGTAAAAACGTCCCTGGGTTTTACGAGCAGTACTTC | CASSKNVPGFYEQYF
TRBJ2-5 | - | few | TRBV7-2 | TGTGCCAGCAGCTTAGGGGTCGGACCTAATGTCGGTGGACAAGAGACCCAGTACTTC | CASSLGVGPNVGGQETQYF
TRBJ2-5 | TRBD1 | - | TRBV5-1 | TGCGCCAGCAGCTGGCAGGGGGCCCAAGAGACCCAGTACTTC | CASSWQGAQETQYF
TRBJ1-5 | - | - | TRBV11-2 | TGTGCCAGCAGCCTTAGCGGGACGGATAGCAATCAGCCCCAGCATTTT | CASSLSGTDSNQPQHF
TRBJ2-3 | TRBD2 | few | TRBV11-2 | TGTGCCAGCAGCTTATCGACTATGCGGGGGGGCCGAGGAGATACGCAGTATTTT | CASSLSTMRGGRGDTQYF
TRBJ2-1 | TRBD1 | many | TRBV7-2 | TGTGCCAGCAGCTGGGGACAGGGGGCTCGGAGTGAGCAGTTCTTC | CASSWGQGARSEQFF
TRBJ2-7 | - | - | TRBV20-1 | TGCAGTGCTAGTGGGGGGGGGCGCGATTACGAGCAGTACTTC | CSASGGGRDYEQYF
TRBJ2-5 | - | few | TRBV3-1 | TGTGCCAGCAGCCGGAAGACAGGTCAAGGCGGGGAGACCCAGTACTTC | CASSRKTGQGGETQYF
TRBJ1-5 | - | - | TRBV28 | TGTGCCAGCCGGACCGGGACCCTGAACAATCAGCCCCAGCATTTT | CASRTGTLNNQPQHF
TRBJ2-7 | - | many | TRBV7-2 | TGTGCCAGCAGCAAAGCGGTGTGGAACGAGCAGTACTTC | CASSKAVWNEQYF
TRBJ2-2 | TRBD2 | - | TRBV7-6 | TGTGCCAGCAGCTCGAGCGGGGTGGCCACCGGGGAGCTGTTTTTT | CASSSSGVATGELFF
TRBJ2-1 | - | - | TRBV19 | TGTGCCAGTAGTATAGGATGGAGGGGCTCCTACAATGAGCAGTTCTTC | CASSIGWRGSYNEQFF
TRBJ2-5 | TRBD1 | few | TRBV11-1 | TGTGCCAGCAGCTCCCGGGACAGGGGGCTCCAAGGGACCCAGTACTTC | CASSSRDRGLQGTQYF
TRBJ2-5 | TRBD1 | many | TRBV7-2 | TGTGCCAGCAGCTTCCAGACAGGGGGCATGGAGACCCAGTACTTC | CASSFQTGGMETQYF
TRBJ1-5 | TRBD1 | - | TRBV6-6 | TGTGCCAGCAGTTACCGAGACAGGGGCAATCAGCCCCAGCATTTT | CASSYRDRGNQPQHF
TRBJ2-7 | - | few | TRBV27 | TGTGCCAGCAGTTCCTGGGGAGGGGGCGTCTCCGAGCAGTACTTC | CASSSWGGGVSEQYF
TRBJ1-2 | - | - | TRBV28 | TGTGCCAGCAATGGCTCCCCGGGCTATGGCTACACCTTC | CASNGSPGYGYTF
TRBJ1-2 | - | - | TRBV20-1 | TGCAGTGCTCCCTCCTCCAGGGAGGGTGAAGGGTACTATGGCTACACCTTC | CSAPSSREGEGYYGYTF
TRBJ1-3 | - | few | TRBV28 | TGTGCCAGCAGGAAAACTGGAAACACCATATATTTT | CASRKTGNTIYF
TRBJ1-5 | - | few | TRBV12-3/TRBV12-4 | TGTGCCAGCCGACGGTATAGCAATCAGCCCCAGCATTTT | CASRRYSNQPQHF
TRBJ2-3 | TRBD2 | few | TRBV12-3/TRBV12-4 | TGTGCCAGCAGTTCGCTACCCGGGACTAGCGGGGGGGCGATGACAGATACGCAGTATTTT | CASSSLPGTSGGAMTDTQYF